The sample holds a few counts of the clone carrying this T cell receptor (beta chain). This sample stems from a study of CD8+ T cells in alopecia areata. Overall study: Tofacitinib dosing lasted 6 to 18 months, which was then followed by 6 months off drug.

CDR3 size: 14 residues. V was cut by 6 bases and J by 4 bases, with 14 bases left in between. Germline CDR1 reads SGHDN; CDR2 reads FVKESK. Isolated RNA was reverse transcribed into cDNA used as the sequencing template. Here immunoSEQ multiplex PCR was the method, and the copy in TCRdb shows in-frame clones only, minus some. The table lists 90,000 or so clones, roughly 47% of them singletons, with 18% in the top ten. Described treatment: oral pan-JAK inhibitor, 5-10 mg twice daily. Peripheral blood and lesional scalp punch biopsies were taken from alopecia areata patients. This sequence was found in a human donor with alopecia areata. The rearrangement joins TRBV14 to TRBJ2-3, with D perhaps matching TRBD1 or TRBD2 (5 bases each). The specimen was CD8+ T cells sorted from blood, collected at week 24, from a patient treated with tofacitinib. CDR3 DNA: TGTGCCAGCAGGAACTCCCAGGGACCAGATACGCAGTATTTT. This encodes CASRNSQGPDTQYF.